This TCR beta chain is drawn from a study of cytomegalovirus exposure and HLA in healthy donors. Whole-study findings and limits: In a later analysis, TCR beta V- and J-gene trimming was associated with a missense DCLRE1C variant. Several of the most significant clusters appeared, in a later analysis, to be linked to common viral pathogens.

Comment on this clone: Its target is unknown.

Trimming at V came to 4 bases and at J to 4 bases, leaving 12 bases not matched to a gene. CDR3 length: 16 amino acids. The germline V gene has CDR1 ENHRY and CDR2 SYGVKD. Researchers ran the PCR with 60 Vbeta and 13 Jbeta primers. Produced via immunoSEQ multiplex PCR; TCRdb's table is partial and in-frame only. The data contain approximately 150,000 clones, about four fifths of them singletons. The clonotype was recovered from a woman aged 25 to 39 in good health and CMV-seropositive. The sample comprised PBMCs. The genes are TRBV10-3 and TRBJ1-2; 7 bases align to TRBD1. This CDR3 reads CAISGEGGLFSYGYTF. The CDR3 DNA is TGTGCCATCAGTGGAGAAGGGGGCTTATTTAGCTATGGCTACACCTTC.